This T cell receptor beta chain was sequenced during a study of a mutant IDH1 vaccine in newly diagnosed glioma. The overall study: Patients began vaccination 4-6 weeks after radiotherapy alone, or with temozolomide cycles. Former treatment meant radiotherapy, temozolomide, or both; the majority had gotten both. In the visit schedule, V12 fell in week 35, while V13 fell in week 47.

The assay was immunoSEQ multiplex PCR, and TCRdb's table has in-frame clones only and misses some. The profile shows about 27,000 clones, over 80% of them singletons. Germline V CDR1 and CDR2: SGHNT, YYREEE (reference sequence). Trimming removed 5 bases at V and 1 base at J, with 6 bases between. The CDR3 runs to 12 residues. Sample time point: week 35, safety follow-up. A 20-mer mutant IDH1 peptide at 300 ug was injected subcutaneously with topical imiquimod. Every donor had a new WHO grade 3 or 4 astrocytoma that was IDH1-mutant, with loss of nuclear ATRX. About this clone itself: What it recognizes is unknown.

Sequences were derived from PBMCs, sampled from a glioma patient whose treatment included an IDH1 peptide vaccine. This clonotype was sampled from a man aged 30 to 39 with glioma. The chain carries TRBV5-4 and TRBJ1-1; D gene unclear. CDR3: CASRGGNTEAFF. Written as DNA, the CDR3 is TGTGCCAGCAGGGGCGGGAACACTGAAGCTTTCTTT.